This T cell receptor (beta chain) was profiled in a study of blood T cells in healthy people across ages. This clonotype was found a few times. Its cognate antigen is unknown. Whole-study results and caveats: Age brought a roughly linear fall in TCR beta diversity measured per million T cells. Observed TCR beta diversity showed a strong correlation with the percentage of naive T cells as measured by flow cytometry.

J was trimmed by 3 bases and V by 5 bases; bases with no gene match: 9. This CDR3 region has 15 residues. Alongside a J-beta primer mix, a sample-barcoded 5' primer served in a second PCR lasting about 7 to 12 cycles. One entry per CDR3 protein, called by TCRdb with MiXCR from the 5' RACE reads. The sample records 750,000 to 950,000 distinct CDR3 sequences, about 55% being singletons. V is TRBV12-3 or TRBV12-4 and J is TRBJ2-5, with 7 bases aligning to TRBD1. This sequence was found in a man aged 80 or over in good health. Sequencing used blood. The CDR3 DNA reads TGTGCCAGCAGTCTCCCGGCAGGGGGTAAAGAGACCCAGTACTTC. This codes for CASSLPAGGKETQYF.